The T cell receptor beta chain under discussion was sequenced for a study of cytomegalovirus exposure and HLA in healthy donors. As regards this clone: The antigen remains unidentified.

In the PCR, 60 Vbeta and 13 Jbeta primers were used. Data came from immunoSEQ multiplex PCR; TCRdb stores just in-frame clones and leaves some out. The profile covers around 150,000 clones, with 80% to 85% appearing a single time and approximately 8% taken by the ten largest. Looked up from germline, CDR1 is SGHRS and CDR2 is YFSETQ. The CDR3 has 14 residues. Between the trimmed V and J ends, which lost 5 bases and 0 bases, there was a span of 11 bases. Study conclusions and caveats: As a later analysis showed, several of the most significant clusters appeared to be linked to common viral pathogens. Most TCR sequences were uncommon, yet certain public TCRs appeared in many donors. The presence/absence work took it that sequencing depth was about the same across donors.

The source is a male donor in good health and CMV-seropositive. Sample: PBMCs. The chain has TRBV5-1 and TRBJ1-1; a weak D match, TRBD1 (6 bases). The chain's CDR3 is CASRLTGMNTEAFF. In DNA, the CDR3 is TGCGCCAGCAGGTTGACAGGAATGAACACTGAAGCTTTCTTT.